This T cell receptor beta chain was recorded in a study of T-cell memory formation after mild COVID-19. One entry per CDR3 protein, called by TCRdb with MiXCR from the 5' RACE reads. Among 350,000 to 400,000 distinct CDR3 sequences listed, 14% were seen once. Germline lookup yields CDR1 MNHEY and CDR2 SVGEGT. V lost 6 bases to trimming and J lost 6 bases, with 11 bases between them. CDR3 length equals 12 residues. The sequencing sample was made of PBMCs or a T cell subset sorted from them (not recorded which). The TCR comes from a man younger than 35 who had mild COVID-19 (a few samples of this study predate the infection). Cell type and time point are not known. This chain connects TRBV6-2 or TRBV6-3 to TRBJ1-2; unclear D gene. The CDR3 spells CASSLPGDGYTF. The CDR3 nucleotides read TGTGCCAGCAGCCTCCCTGGGGATGGCTACACCTTC.